The next 23 T cell receptor beta chains were all read from a single sample in a study of vaccination effects on CD4 cells after COVID-19. These receptors' targets are unknown. Using viral peptide pools, the ViraFEST assay grew out antigen-specific CD4+ T cells prior to sequencing. A 10-day culture period preceded the isolation of CD4+ T cells. Sometime from March through December 2020, the person acquired a SARS-CoV-2 infection that PCR confirmed. Participants completed two doses of the BNT162b2 or mRNA-1273 vaccine. Sequenced by immunoSEQ multiplex PCR; TCRdb stores in-frame clones only, minus some. The sample lists almost 15,000 clones, 76% seen once, with around 25% in the top ten. The source was CD4+ T cells from PBMCs cultured with HCoV-NL63 spike peptides, collected after COVID-19 vaccination. These receptors came from a human donor who had a prior SARS-CoV-2 infection.

The chain has TRBV3-1 (or the pseudogene TRBV3-2) and TRBJ2-3; 7 positions match TRBD2. With V trimmed by 2 bases and J by 0 bases, 5 bases remained unmatched. Germline V lookup: CDR1 LGHDT, CDR2 YNNKEL (reference sequence). The CDR3 length is 16 residues. CDR3 sequence reads: CASSQRASGSTDTQYF. CDR3 bases: TGTGCCAGCAGCCAAAGGGCTAGCGGTAGCACAGATACGCAGTATTTT.

This sequence joins TRBV13 and TRBJ1-1; tentative D call: TRBD1 (5 bases). CDR3 length equals 12 residues. Germline CDR1 reads PRHDT; CDR2 reads FYEKMQ (reference sequence). With 3 bases removed from V and 11 bases from J, the gap between germline ends came to 13 bases. CDR3 amino acids: CASSLSPGDAFF. CDR3 nucleotides: TGTGCCAGCAGCTTGAGTCCGGGGGATGCTTTCTTT.

In its sample, this clone was seen a few times. The V and J genes are TRBV4-2 and TRBJ2-1, with a weak D call TRBD2 (6 bases). Trimming took 3 bases from V and 12 from J, leaving 18 bases between them. The CDR3 spans 14 residues. Germline V CDR1 and CDR2: LGHNA, YNFKEQ. The CDR3 coding sequence is TGTGCCAGCAGCCACCCCTTATCACTAGCAGGGCAGTTCTTC. It codes for CASSHPLSLAGQFF.

The chain employs TRBV19 and TRBJ1-5, with TRBD1 identical over 12 bases. The length of the CDR3 is 16 residues. With 3 bases clipped from V and 4 bases from J, the junction kept 4 bases outside the gene matches. CDR1 and CDR2 (germline): LNHDA, SQIVND (reference sequence). DNA for the CDR3: TGTGCCAGTAGTATGTGGGGACAGGGGGCGAATCAGCCCCAGCATTTT. Translation gives CASSMWGQGANQPQHF. The full variable domain, rest sourced from reference TRBV19 and TRBJ1-5, is DGGITQSPKYLFRKEGQNVTLSCEQNLNHDAMYWYRQDPGQGLRLIYYSQIVNDFQKGDIAEGYSVSREKKESFPLTVTSAQKNPTAFYLCASSMWGQGANQPQHFGDGTRLSIL.

The chain uses TRBV7-9 and TRBJ2-5; a possible D gene is TRBD2 (5 bases). CDR1 SEHNR and CDR2 FQNEAQ come from the germline V gene (reference sequence). The CDR3 sequence is 14 residues long. Trimming cost V 3 bases and J 3 bases, with 11 bases left between them. CDR3 in DNA: TGTGCCAGCAGCTTGGCTGTGGGAGAAGAGACCCAGTACTTC. Translated, it gives CASSLAVGEETQYF.

For the CDR3, the DNA is TGTGCCACCAGCATTGTAGCGGGAGAGTATCATGAGCAGTTCTTC. Its protein product is CATSIVAGEYHEQFF. This sequence joins TRBV15 and TRBJ2-1, with TRBD2 matching over 9 bases. Germline V CDR1 and CDR2: LNHNV, YYDKDF (reference sequence). This CDR3 comprises 15 residues. Trimming took 4 bases from V and 8 from J; bases not matched to a gene: 9.

This chain connects TRBV6-5 to TRBJ2-7; possibly TRBD2 for D (6 bases). Germline CDR1 is MNHEY and CDR2 is SVGAGI. This CDR3 has 16 residues. The germline V and J ends were trimmed by 4 bases and 1 base, with 17 bases remaining between them. The CDR3 spells CASSSGTGTASYEQYF. DNA for the CDR3: TGTGCCAGCAGTTCCGGGACCGGGACTGCGTCCTACGAGCAGTACTTC.

There are a few counts of this clone. The rearrangement links TRBV28 to TRBJ2-5; a possible D gene is TRBD1 (6 bases). CDR1 is MDHEN, CDR2 SYDVKM, per germline. This CDR3 is built from 14 residues. The V and J ends lost 2 bases and 7 bases respectively, with 14 bases between them. The CDR3 bases are TGTGCCAGCAGTTTACTCAGGGGCTGGGGGACCCAGTACTTC. This encodes CASSLLRGWGTQYF.

The gene calls are TRBV3-1 (or the pseudogene TRBV3-2) and TRBJ2-7, with D unclear. Per germline, CDR1 LGHDT and CDR2 YNNKEL (reference sequence). The ends were cut back, 0 bases at V and 6 bases at J, with 12 bases in the middle. The CDR3 totals 14 residues. CDR3 coding DNA: TGTGCCAGCAGCCAAGACCCCTTAGGTCGCGAGCAGTACTTC. This sequence encodes CASSQDPLGREQYF.

Written as DNA, the CDR3 is TGCGCCAGCAGCTCTCGTGGGGCAGATACGCAGTATTTT. This sequence encodes CASSSRGADTQYF. The J gene is TRBJ2-3, the V gene TRBV5-1; D is ambiguous. Germline V CDR1 and CDR2: SGHRS, YFSETQ. The CDR3 length is 13 residues. Trimming cost V 3 bases and J 4 bases, with 9 bases left between them. Full variable domain (outside the CDR3, taken from reference TRBV5-1 and TRBJ2-3): KAGVTQTPRYLIKTRGQQVTLSCSPISGHRSVSWYQQTPGQGLQFLFEYFSETQRNKGNFPGRFSGRQFSNSRSEMNVSTLELGDSALYLCASSSRGADTQYFGPGTRLTVL.

The chain combines TRBV27 with TRBJ2-5, with D possibly being TRBD1 (6 bases). The CDR3 loop spans 14 amino acids. V lost 4 bases and J lost 5, with 14 bases in between. CDR1 is MNHEY, CDR2 SMNVEV, per germline (reference sequence). CDR3 in DNA: TGTGCCAGCAGTTCGGACAGATTTAGGGAGACCCAGTACTTC. Residues: CASSSDRFRETQYF.

The rearrangement links TRBV6-5 to TRBJ1-2; D uncertain. V lost 6 bases to trimming and J lost 1 base, with 9 bases between them. Per the germline V gene, CDR1 is MNHEY and CDR2 is SVGAGI. The CDR3 is made up of 13 amino acids. Here the CDR3 DNA reads TGTGCCAGCAGGTGGGGATATAACTATGGCTACACCTTC. This codes for CASRWGYNYGYTF.

This chain connects TRBV6-2 or TRBV6-3 to TRBJ1-5; TRBD1 matches at 11 bases. Germline CDR1 MNHEY, CDR2 SVGEGT. The CDR3 length is 16 residues. With V trimmed by 6 bases and J by 6 bases, 10 bases remained unmatched. This chain's CDR3 is CASSLTRDRGTQPQHF. The CDR3, as DNA: TGTGCCAGCAGCCTGACCCGGGACAGGGGGACTCAGCCCCAGCATTTT.

The gene calls are TRBV7-2 and TRBJ2-3, with 7 positions matching TRBD1. With V trimmed by 5 bases and J by 4 bases, 9 bases remained unmatched. Per germline, CDR1 SGHTA and CDR2 FQGNSA. CDR3 length equals 15 residues. DNA for the CDR3: TGTGCCAGCAGCCCCCGCCGCCAGGGGGCAGATACGCAGTATTTT. Its translation is CASSPRRQGADTQYF.

The V and J genes are TRBV6-5 and TRBJ2-3; possibly TRBD1 or TRBD2 for D (5 bases each). In germline, CDR1 is MNHEY, CDR2 SVGAGI. The CDR3 sequence is 15 residues long. V was pared by 3 bases and J by 0 bases, with 10 bases between. The CDR3 sequence: CASSYLGDSTDTQYF. The CDR3 DNA sequence: TGTGCCAGCAGTTATTTGGGGGATAGCACAGATACGCAGTATTTT.

The chain joins TRBV4-1 to TRBJ1-2; 12 positions match TRBD1. The CDR3 is made up of 17 amino acids. Trimming removed 0 bases from V and 7 bases from J; junction bases left unmatched: 9. Germline-derived CDR1 and CDR2 are MGHRA and YSYEKL. The CDR3 region is CASSQDSPGQGASGYTF. CDR3 DNA: TGCGCCAGCAGCCAAGATTCGCCGGGACAGGGGGCGTCTGGCTACACCTTC.

This clone showed up just a few times. The chain's CDR3 is CASSDMPWGTQYF. The CDR3 nucleotides are TGTGCCAGCAGTGATATGCCCTGGGGTACGCAGTATTTT. The chain links TRBV2 to TRBJ2-3, with D unresolved. V was cut by 3 bases and J by 8 bases, with 12 bases left in between. This CDR3 has 13 amino acids. The germline V gene encodes CDR1 SNHLY and CDR2 FYNNEI.

This clone has more than one count but fewer than ten. The V and J genes are TRBV12-3 or TRBV12-4 and TRBJ1-1, with a weak D call TRBD1 (5 bases). Trimming pared 7 bases from V and 5 bases from J, leaving 14 bases between. This CDR3 contains 13 residues. The CDR3 region has the DNA TGTGCCAGCACCACCGACAGACGGACTGAAGCTTTCTTT. Amino acids: CASTTDRRTEAFF.

The chain links TRBV6-2 or TRBV6-3 to TRBJ2-3, with TRBD2 matching 9 bases. The length of the CDR3 is 16 residues. Germline CDR1 and CDR2: MNHEY and SVGEGT. The junction had 11 bases not matched to a gene; V was cut back by 4 bases and J by 6 bases. The CDR3 sequence is CASSFDAGGPWDTQYF. In nucleotides, the CDR3 is TGTGCCAGCAGTTTTGACGCGGGAGGGCCTTGGGATACGCAGTATTTT.

The chain carries TRBV6-5 and TRBJ2-3; 8 positions agree with TRBD2. The germline V gene encodes CDR1 MNHEY and CDR2 SVGAGI. J gave up 2 bases and V 7 bases, and 2 bases lay outside the gene matches. This CDR3 spans 13 amino acids. The CDR3 bases are TGTGCCAGCACGGGGGGGGCCACAGATACGCAGTATTTT. Its translation is CASTGGATDTQYF.

The V gene is TRBV5-1, the J gene TRBJ2-5; 9 bases agree with TRBD2. Germline CDR1 SGHRS, CDR2 YFSETQ. The CDR3 has 16 residues. The V gene end was trimmed by 4 bases and the J gene end by 6 bases; junction bases not matched to a gene: 13. Written as DNA, the CDR3 is TGCGCCAGCAGCGGGGGGTCTAGCGGGAAAGCCCAGACCCAGTACTTC. Protein: CASSGGSSGKAQTQYF.

This chain connects TRBV11-3 to TRBJ2-2; D remains ambiguous. The V and J ends lost 1 base and 1 base respectively, with 10 bases between them. This CDR3 spans 16 amino acids. Germline V gene sequence: CDR1 SGHNT, CDR2 YENEEA. CDR3 sequence reads: CASSLGSLMNTGELFF. In nucleotides, the CDR3 is TGTGCCAGCAGCTTAGGTTCGCTGATGAACACCGGGGAGCTGTTTTTT.

J is TRBJ1-2 and V is TRBV9, with 9 nucleotides matching TRBD1. J gave up 1 base and V 4 bases, and 2 bases lay outside the gene matches. Germline loops: CDR1 SGDLS, CDR2 YYNGEE. The CDR3 totals 14 residues. CDR3 DNA: TGTGCCAGCAGCACGGGACAGGGTAACTATGGCTACACCTTC. This codes for CASSTGQGNYGYTF.